This T cell receptor beta chain appears in the sequencing data of a study of resident and recirculating memory T cells in vitiligo. Confetti depigmentation, marking active vitiligo, was absent in these patients. Patients had received no treatment within the previous three months. Germline V lookup: CDR1 MNHEY, CDR2 SVGAGI. The germline V and J ends were trimmed by 2 bases and 0 bases, with 7 bases remaining between them. CDR3 size: 15 residues. Sequencing was performed with immunoSEQ multiplex PCR; in TCRdb, only in-frame clones are kept and a portion is missing. The sample yields some 70,000 clones, 91% seen once.

This receptor was identified in a male donor with vitiligo. Material: blood. The rearrangement joins TRBV6-5 to TRBJ1-4; no clear D. The CDR3 protein is CASSYQVATNEKLFF. The CDR3 region has the DNA TGTGCCAGCAGTTACCAGGTTGCAACTAATGAAAAACTGTTTTTT.